The source of this TCR beta chain is a study of cytomegalovirus exposure and HLA in healthy donors. This clone has just one count. The antigen is unknown. The ends were cut back, 3 bases at V and 5 bases at J, with 14 bases in the middle. Germline V gene data show CDR1 as MNHEY and CDR2 as SMNVEV (reference sequence). This CDR3 is 14 amino acids long. Whole-study results and caveats: Researchers left out some V segments, among them TRBV6-2 and TRBV6-3, as indistinguishable. In an earlier analysis, productive rearrangement rates for most beta V segments clustered near 90% or 30%.

With 60 Vbeta and 13 Jbeta primers, the PCR was carried out. Using immunoSEQ multiplex PCR, the repertoire was profiled, and TCRdb retains in-frame clones only, with some absent. The sample comprises around 50,000 clones, about 70% of which are singletons, and roughly 6.5% rests with the top ten. Material: PBMCs. The origin of this receptor is a man aged 25 to 45 in good health and CMV-seronegative. This chain connects TRBV27 to TRBJ2-7; D possibly corresponds to TRBD2 (6 bases). This CDR3 reads CASSFGTSPDEQYF. The CDR3 nucleotides read TGTGCCAGCAGTTTTGGGACTTCCCCGGACGAGCAGTACTTC.